This entry is about one T cell receptor (beta chain). The antigen is not known. Profiled with immunoSEQ multiplex PCR; TCRdb holds only in-frame clones, not every one. The sample has more than 45,000 clones; 82% are singletons. With baseline, cycle 4 day 1, and cycle 7 day 1 as timepoints, blood was sampled. The entry originates in a study of OX40 agonist ivuxolimab in advanced cancers. General study points: Normalized expansion of T-cell clones was also low for some nonresponders. People who partly responded at 0.1-3.0 mg/kg had some of the least clonal expansion seen.

This sample comprised CD4+ or CD8+ T cells sorted from blood, obtained in a trial of the OX40 agonist ivuxolimab. The clonotype was recovered from an adult with an advanced solid tumor such as melanoma, head and neck, liver or kidney cancer.

Here the CDR3 reads CASRTKVPYEQYF. CDR3 nucleotide sequence: TGTGCCAGCAGAACTAAGGTCCCATACGAGCAGTACTTC. The V gene is TRBV6-6, the J gene TRBJ2-7; D is unresolved. The CDR3 sequence is 13 residues long. V was shortened by 6 bases and J by 4 bases, with 13 bases between the two germline ends. Looked up from germline, CDR1 is MNHNY and CDR2 is SVGAGI (reference sequence).